The 8 T cell receptor beta chains in this list originate from one sample, sequenced in a study of blood T cell repertoires in COVID-19 (TCRdb year 2020). The library came from the immunoSEQ multiplex PCR assay. TCRdb carries this immuneACCESS record with in-frame sequences only. Its versions omit some clonotypes, under half of them owing to an unresolved V gene in the studies checked, with the rest unexplained. For this sample the table gives about 74,000 clones, of which approximately 80% were detected only once. 15% of the sample belongs to the ten largest clones. Specimen: peripheral blood. These receptors were collected from a human donor in a cohort sampled during active COVID-19.

The V gene is TRBV12-3 or TRBV12-4, the J gene TRBJ1-6; D remains ambiguous. The CDR3 runs to 13 residues. V gave up 6 bases and J gave up 8 bases, with 11 bases separating them. The CDR3 protein is CASSLYEDSPLHF. CDR3 bases: TGTGCCAGCAGCCTCTACGAGGATTCACCCCTCCACTTT.

This clone was counted a few times. V and J are TRBV12-5 and TRBJ2-2; no reliable D call. The V end was cut by 9 bases, the J end by 1 base, with 9 bases between. CDR3 length: 13 amino acids. Germline V lookup: CDR1 LGHNT, CDR2 FRNRAP. The chain's CDR3 is CASCERNTGELFF. CDR3 coding DNA: TGTGCTAGCTGCGAAAGGAACACCGGGGAGCTGTTTTTT.

This clone has just a few counts. This rearrangement joins TRBV9 to TRBJ2-3; D remains ambiguous. This CDR3 has 15 amino acids. The germline V gene encodes CDR1 SGDLS and CDR2 YYNGEE. The V gene lost 4 bases and the J gene lost 0 bases, with 12 bases spanning the gap. CDR3 region: CASSRDTSSTDTQYF. The DNA of the CDR3 is TGTGCCAGCAGCCGCGACACCTCTAGCACAGATACGCAGTATTTT.

The chain couples TRBV5-6 to TRBJ2-6; no clear D gene. The V gene's germline CDR1 is SGHDT and CDR2 YYEEEE. The CDR3 is 13 residues long. Trimming pared 4 bases from V and 2 bases from J, leaving 4 bases between. This chain's CDR3 is CASSPTGANVLTF. In DNA form, the CDR3 reads TGTGCCAGCAGCCCCACTGGGGCCAACGTCCTGACTTTC.

This chain joins TRBV5-1 and TRBJ2-7, with 7 nucleotides matching TRBD1. In germline, CDR1 is SGHRS, CDR2 YFSETQ. With 7 bases clipped from V and 2 bases from J, the junction kept 6 bases outside the gene matches. The CDR3 totals 13 residues. The DNA of the CDR3 is TGCGCCAGCGGGACAGTCGGGCCCTACGAGCAGTACTTC. This gives the protein CASGTVGPYEQYF.

The chain carries TRBV7-2 and TRBJ2-7; 10 bases match TRBD1. V lost 10 bases and J lost 1; bases outside the gene matches: 7. The CDR3 contains 14 residues. Germline CDR1 reads SGHTA; CDR2 reads FQGNSA. The CDR3 spells CATRLDRGSYEQYF. CDR3 nucleotides: TGTGCCACGAGACTGGACAGGGGGTCCTACGAGCAGTACTTC. The whole variable domain, remainder taken from reference TRBV7-2 and TRBJ2-7, is GAGVSQSPSNKVTEKGKDVELRCDPISGHTALYWYRQSLGQGLEFLIYFQGNSAPDKSGLPSDRFSAERTGGSVSTLTIQRTQQEDSAVYLCATRLDRGSYEQYFGPGTRLTVT.

The chain employs TRBV11-2 and TRBJ2-5, with a tentative D call TRBD2 (5 bases). Deletions cut 6 bases from V and 2 bases from J, with 16 bases between. This CDR3 has 15 amino acids. From germline, CDR1 is SGHAT and CDR2 FQNNGV. The CDR3 sequence is CASSYQRWEQETQYF. The DNA for the CDR3 is TGTGCCAGCAGTTACCAGAGGTGGGAGCAAGAGACCCAGTACTTC.

This clone was recorded once. The genes are TRBV24-1 and TRBJ1-1; perhaps TRBD1 as D (6 bases). CDR1 and CDR2 (germline): KGHDR, SFDVKD. The CDR3 totals 12 residues. V lost 5 bases, J lost 11 bases, and 14 bases lay in between. The chain's CDR3 is CATSASTGPAFF. CDR3 in DNA: TGTGCCACCAGTGCCTCGACAGGACCCGCTTTCTTT.